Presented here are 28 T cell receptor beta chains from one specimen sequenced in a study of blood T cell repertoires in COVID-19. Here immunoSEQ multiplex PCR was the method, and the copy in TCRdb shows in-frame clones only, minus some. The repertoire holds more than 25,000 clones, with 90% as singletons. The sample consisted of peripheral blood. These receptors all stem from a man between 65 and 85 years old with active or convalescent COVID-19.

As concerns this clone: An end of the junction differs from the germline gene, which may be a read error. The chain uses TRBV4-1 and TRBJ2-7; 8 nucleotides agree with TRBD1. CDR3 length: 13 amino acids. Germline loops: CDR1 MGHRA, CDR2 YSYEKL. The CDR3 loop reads CASSQDLRQGHLF. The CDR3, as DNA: TGCGCCAGCAGCCAAGATCTGCGACAGGGGCACCTCTTC.

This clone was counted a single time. The CDR3 DNA reads as TGTGCCAGCAGTGAAGCCTGGGGAGGCACCGGGGAGCTGTTTTTT. This encodes CASSEAWGGTGELFF. The J gene is TRBJ2-2, the V gene TRBV25-1; possible D gene TRBD2, 6 bases. CDR3 length equals 15 residues. Germline loops: CDR1 MGHDK, CDR2 SYGVNS. Trimming pared 2 bases from V and 4 bases from J, leaving 11 bases between. Drawing the rest from reference TRBV25-1 and TRBJ2-2, the complete variable domain is EADIYQTPRYLVIGTGKKITLECSQTMGHDKMYWYQQDPGMELHLIHYSYGVNSTEKGDLSSESTVSRIRTEHFPLTLESARPSHTSQYLCASSEAWGGTGELFFGEGSRLTVL.

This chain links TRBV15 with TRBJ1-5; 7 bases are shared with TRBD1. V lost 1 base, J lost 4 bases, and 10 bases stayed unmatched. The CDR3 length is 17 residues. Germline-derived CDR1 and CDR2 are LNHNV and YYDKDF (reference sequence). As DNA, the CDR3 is TGTGCCACCAGCAGAGTTGGAGCCGGGACAGCTAATCAGCCCCAGCATTTT. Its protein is CATSRVGAGTANQPQHF.

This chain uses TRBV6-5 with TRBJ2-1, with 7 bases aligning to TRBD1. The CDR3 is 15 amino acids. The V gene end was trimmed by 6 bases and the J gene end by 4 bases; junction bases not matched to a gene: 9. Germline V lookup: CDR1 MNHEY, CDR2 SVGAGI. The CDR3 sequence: CASSLQGSSYNEQFF. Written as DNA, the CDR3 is TGTGCCAGCAGCCTACAGGGGTCGTCTTACAATGAGCAGTTCTTC.

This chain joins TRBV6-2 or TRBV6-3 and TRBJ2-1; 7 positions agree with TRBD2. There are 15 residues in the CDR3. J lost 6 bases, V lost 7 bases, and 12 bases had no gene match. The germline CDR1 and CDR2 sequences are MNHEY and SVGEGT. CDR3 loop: CASTPPAGFGNEQFF. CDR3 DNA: TGTGCCAGCACCCCTCCAGCGGGATTTGGCAATGAGCAGTTCTTC.

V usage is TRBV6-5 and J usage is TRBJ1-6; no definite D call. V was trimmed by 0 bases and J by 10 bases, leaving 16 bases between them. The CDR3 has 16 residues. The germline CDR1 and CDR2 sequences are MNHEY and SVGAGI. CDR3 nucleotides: TGTGCCAGCAGTTACTCGATACAGCTCCCTAACTCACCCCTCCACTTT. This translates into CASSYSIQLPNSPLHF.

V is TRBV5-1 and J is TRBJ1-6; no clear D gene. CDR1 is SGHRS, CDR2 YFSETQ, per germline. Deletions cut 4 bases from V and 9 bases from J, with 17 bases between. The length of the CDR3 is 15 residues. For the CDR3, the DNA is TGCGCCAGCAGCACCTCGGCGGGTGTTAGTTCACCCCTCCACTTT. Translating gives CASSTSAGVSSPLHF. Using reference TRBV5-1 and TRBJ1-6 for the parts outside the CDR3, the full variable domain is KAGVTQTPRYLIKTRGQQVTLSCSPISGHRSVSWYQQTPGQGLQFLFEYFSETQRNKGNFPGRFSGRQFSNSRSEMNVSTLELGDSALYLCASSTSAGVSSPLHFGNGTRLTVT.

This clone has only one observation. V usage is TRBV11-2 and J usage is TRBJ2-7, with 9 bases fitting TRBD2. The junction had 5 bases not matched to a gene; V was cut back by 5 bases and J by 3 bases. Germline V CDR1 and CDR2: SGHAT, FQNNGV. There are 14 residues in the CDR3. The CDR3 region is CASSLGLAHYEQYF. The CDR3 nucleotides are TGTGCCAGCAGCCTTGGACTAGCGCACTACGAGCAGTACTTC.

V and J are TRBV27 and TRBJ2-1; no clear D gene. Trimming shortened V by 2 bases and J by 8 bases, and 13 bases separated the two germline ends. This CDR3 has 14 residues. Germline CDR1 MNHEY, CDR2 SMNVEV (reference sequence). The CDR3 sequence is CASSLDPRGDEQFF. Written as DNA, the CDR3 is TGTGCCAGCAGTTTAGACCCACGAGGAGATGAGCAGTTCTTC.

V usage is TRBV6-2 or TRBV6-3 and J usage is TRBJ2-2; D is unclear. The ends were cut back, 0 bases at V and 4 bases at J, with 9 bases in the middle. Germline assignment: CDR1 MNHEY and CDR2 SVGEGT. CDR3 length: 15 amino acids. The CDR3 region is CASSYSGSGTGELFF. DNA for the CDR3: TGTGCCAGCAGTTACTCGGGCAGTGGCACCGGGGAGCTGTTTTTT.

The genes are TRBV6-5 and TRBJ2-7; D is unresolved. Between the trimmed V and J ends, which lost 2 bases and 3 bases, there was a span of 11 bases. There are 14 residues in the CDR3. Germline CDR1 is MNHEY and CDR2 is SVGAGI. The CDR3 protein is CASSYEPGNYEQYF. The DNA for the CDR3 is TGTGCCAGCAGTTACGAGCCAGGCAACTACGAGCAGTACTTC.

CDR3 protein: CASSLRQGQNTEAFF. The CDR3, as DNA: TGTGCCAGCAGTCTTAGACAGGGACAGAACACTGAAGCTTTCTTT. The genes are TRBV2 and TRBJ1-1, with TRBD1 matching 7 bases. The trim removed 5 bases at V and 1 base at J, leaving 7 bases unmatched. The CDR3 has 15 residues. Germline V gene data show CDR1 as SNHLY and CDR2 as FYNNEI. The whole variable domain, filled in from reference TRBV2 and TRBJ1-1, reads EPEVTQTPSHQVTQMGQEVILRCVPISNHLYFYWYRQILGQKVEFLVSFYNNEISEKSEIFDDQFSVERPDGSNFTLKIRSTKLEDSAMYFCASSLRQGQNTEAFFGQGTRLTVV.

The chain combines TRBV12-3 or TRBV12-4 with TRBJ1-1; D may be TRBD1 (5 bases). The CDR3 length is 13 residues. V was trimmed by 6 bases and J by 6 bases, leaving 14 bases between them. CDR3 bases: TGTGCCAGCAGCCTACAGGTGTTCGCTGAAGCTTTCTTT. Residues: CASSLQVFAEAFF.

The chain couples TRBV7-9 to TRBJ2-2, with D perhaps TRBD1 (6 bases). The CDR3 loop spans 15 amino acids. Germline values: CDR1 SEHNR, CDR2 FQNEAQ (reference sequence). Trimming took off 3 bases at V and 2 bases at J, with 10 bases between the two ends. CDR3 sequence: CASSFLTGNTGELFF. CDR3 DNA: TGTGCCAGCAGCTTTCTGACAGGAAACACCGGGGAGCTGTTTTTT.

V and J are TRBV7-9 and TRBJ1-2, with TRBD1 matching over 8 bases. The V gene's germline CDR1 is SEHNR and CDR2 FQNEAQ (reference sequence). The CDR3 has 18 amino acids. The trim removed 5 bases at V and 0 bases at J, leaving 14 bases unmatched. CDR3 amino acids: CASSPSYRGGLSNYGYTF. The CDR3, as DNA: TGTGCCAGCAGCCCAAGCTACAGGGGGGGCCTCTCTAACTATGGCTACACCTTC.

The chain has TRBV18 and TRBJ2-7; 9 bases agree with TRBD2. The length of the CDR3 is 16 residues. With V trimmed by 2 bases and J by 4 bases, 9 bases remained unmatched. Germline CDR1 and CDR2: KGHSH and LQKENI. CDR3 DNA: TGTGCCAGCTCACCAGGGCTAGCGGGGCTCGGGTACGAGCAGTACTTC. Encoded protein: CASSPGLAGLGYEQYF.

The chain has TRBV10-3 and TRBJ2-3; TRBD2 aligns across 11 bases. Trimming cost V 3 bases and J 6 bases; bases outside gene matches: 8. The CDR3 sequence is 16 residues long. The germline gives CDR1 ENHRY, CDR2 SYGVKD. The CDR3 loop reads CAISEVSGRAGDTQYF. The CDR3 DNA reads TGTGCCATCAGTGAAGTTAGCGGGAGGGCCGGGGATACGCAGTATTTT.

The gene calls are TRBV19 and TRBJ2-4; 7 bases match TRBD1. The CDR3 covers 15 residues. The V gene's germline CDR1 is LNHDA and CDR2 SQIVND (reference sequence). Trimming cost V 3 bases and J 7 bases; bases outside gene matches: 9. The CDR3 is CASSISRGRANIQYF. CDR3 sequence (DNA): TGTGCCAGTAGTATTAGTAGGGGGCGAGCGAACATTCAGTACTTC.

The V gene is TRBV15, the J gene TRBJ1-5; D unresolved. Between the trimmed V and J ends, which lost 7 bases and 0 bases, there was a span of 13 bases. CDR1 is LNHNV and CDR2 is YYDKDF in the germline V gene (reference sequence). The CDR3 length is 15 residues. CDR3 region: CATKEGQYSNQPQHF. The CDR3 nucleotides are TGTGCCACCAAGGAGGGCCAATATAGCAATCAGCCCCAGCATTTT. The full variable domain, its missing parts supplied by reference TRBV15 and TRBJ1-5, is DAMVIQNPRYQVTQFGKPVTLSCSQTLNHNVMYWYQQKSSQAPKLLFHYYDKDFNNEADTPDNFQSRRPNTSFCFLDIRSPGLGDTAMYLCATKEGQYSNQPQHFGDGTRLSIL.

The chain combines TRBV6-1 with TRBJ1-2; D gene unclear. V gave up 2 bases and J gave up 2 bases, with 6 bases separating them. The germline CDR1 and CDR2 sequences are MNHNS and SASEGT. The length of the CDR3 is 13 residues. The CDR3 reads CASSEIENYGYTF. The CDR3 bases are TGTGCCAGCAGTGAAATAGAAAACTATGGCTACACCTTC.

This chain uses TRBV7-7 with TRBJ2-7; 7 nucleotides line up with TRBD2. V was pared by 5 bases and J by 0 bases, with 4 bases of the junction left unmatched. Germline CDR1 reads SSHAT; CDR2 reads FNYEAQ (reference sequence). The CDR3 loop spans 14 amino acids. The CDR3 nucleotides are TGTGCCAGCAGCCAAGCGGGGAGCTCCTACGAGCAGTACTTC. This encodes CASSQAGSSYEQYF.

CDR3 in DNA: TGCGCCAGCAGCCACGGACAGGCGAACACTGAAGCTTTCTTT. Amino acid sequence: CASSHGQANTEAFF. The chain uses TRBV4-1 and TRBJ1-1, with 7 bases lining up with TRBD1. J gave up 1 base and V 3 bases, and 2 bases lay outside the gene matches. Germline V gene data show CDR1 as MGHRA and CDR2 as YSYEKL. The length of the CDR3 is 14 residues.

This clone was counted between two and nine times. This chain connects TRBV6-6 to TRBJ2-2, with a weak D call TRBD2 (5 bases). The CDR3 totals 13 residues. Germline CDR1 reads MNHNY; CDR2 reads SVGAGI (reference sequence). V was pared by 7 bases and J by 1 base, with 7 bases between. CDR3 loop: CASTRGNTGELFF. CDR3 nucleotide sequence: TGTGCCAGCACCCGGGGGAACACCGGGGAGCTGTTTTTT.

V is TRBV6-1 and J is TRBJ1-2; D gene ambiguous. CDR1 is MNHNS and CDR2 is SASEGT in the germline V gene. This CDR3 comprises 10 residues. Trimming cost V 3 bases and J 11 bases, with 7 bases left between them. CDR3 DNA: TGTGCCAGCAGTGAGCAGAGGTACACCTTC. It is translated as CASSEQRYTF.

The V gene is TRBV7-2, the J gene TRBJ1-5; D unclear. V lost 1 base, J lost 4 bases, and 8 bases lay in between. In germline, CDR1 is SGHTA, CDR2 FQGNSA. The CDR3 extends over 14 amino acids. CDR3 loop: CASSLGQTNQPQHF. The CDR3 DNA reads TGTGCCAGCAGCTTAGGCCAGACAAATCAGCCCCAGCATTTT.

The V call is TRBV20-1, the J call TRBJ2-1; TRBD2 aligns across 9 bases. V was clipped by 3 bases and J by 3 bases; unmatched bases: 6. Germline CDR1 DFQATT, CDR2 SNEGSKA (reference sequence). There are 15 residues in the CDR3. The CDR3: CSASRLAGIYNEQFF. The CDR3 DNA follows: TGCAGTGCTAGTCGGCTAGCGGGGATCTACAATGAGCAGTTCTTC.

The CDR3 here is CASKYGWDMNTEAFF. In DNA, the CDR3 is TGTGCCAGCAAATACGGTTGGGACATGAACACTGAAGCTTTCTTT. This rearrangement joins TRBV6-5 to TRBJ1-1, with TRBD1 as a possible D gene (6 bases). CDR3 length: 15 amino acids. V lost 7 bases and J lost 0, with 15 bases in between. CDR1 and CDR2 from the germline V gene are MNHEY and SVGAGI.

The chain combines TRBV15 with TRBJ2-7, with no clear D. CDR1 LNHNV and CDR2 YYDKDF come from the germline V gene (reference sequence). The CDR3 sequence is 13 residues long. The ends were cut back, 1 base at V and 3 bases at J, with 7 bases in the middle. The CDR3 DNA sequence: TGTGCCACCAGCAGAGGCCGCGGCTACGAGCAGTACTTC. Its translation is CATSRGRGYEQYF.